These T cell receptor beta chains were read from a single sample in a study of PD-1 blockade in classical Hodgkin lymphoma. Clones were read by immunoSEQ multiplex PCR, and TCRdb kept only the in-frame ones, dropping some. The sample yields about 64,000 clones, about 90% seen once. This specimen consisted of peripheral blood mononuclear cells (PBMCs), obtained before the fourth cycle of nivolumab. The receptors derive from a human donor with classical Hodgkin lymphoma. Each CDR3 is given without its conserved first and last residue. Fields, in order: J gene, V gene, CDR3 protein.

>TRBJ2-1|TRBV11-2
ASSSGSGEQF
>TRBJ1-2|TRBV6-5
ASRNFGWGYT
>TRBJ2-7|TRBV6-1
ASSGGGGFEQY
>TRBJ2-7|TRBV5-4
ASSQGLANYEQY
>TRBJ2-5|TRBV20-1
SAKVIKTQY
>TRBJ1-6|TRBV14
ASSPFRGNSPLH
>TRBJ2-5|TRBV2
ASSVMDSQETQY
>TRBJ2-1|TRBV7-9
ASSHPKQGNEQF
>TRBJ2-7|TRBV10-1
ASSESTGAPSYEQY
>TRBJ2-5|TRBV7-2
ASGTGGLKETQY
>TRBJ2-3|TRBV4-1
ASSLSLLFGGTTDTQY
>TRBJ2-1|TRBV28
ASRLAVSRRSEQF
>TRBJ2-6|TRBV7-9
ASSDRSLSGANVLT
>TRBJ1-4|TRBV6-6
ASSSQGPATNEKLF
>TRBJ1-2|TRBV6-1
ASSDLDYGYT
>TRBJ2-2|TRBV6-1
ASSEVRTGELF
>TRBJ2-3|TRBV2
ASSQGLAASTDTQY
>TRBJ1-4|TRBV5-1
ASRVGSNEKLF
>TRBJ1-5|TRBV7-8
ASTTGRQPQH
>TRBJ1-1|TRBV7-9
ASSFIGEAMAEAF
>TRBJ2-3|TRBV27
ASSFLDGLMDTQY
>TRBJ1-1|TRBV7-9
ASSSPPGQGRYTEAF
>TRBJ2-7|TRBV5-1
ASSLRDTWAYEQY
>TRBJ1-2|TRBV2
ASGAFLNYGYT
>TRBJ1-2|TRBV6-5
ASSKTDYGYT
>TRBJ2-1|TRBV5-4
ASSLAEGGSNEQF
>TRBJ1-6|TRBV9
ASSLRDNSPLH
>TRBJ2-7|TRBV4-1
ASSQEAGGQREQY
>TRBJ2-7|TRBV6-5
ASSFLSGVGPEQY
>TRBJ1-3|TRBV19
ASKNGQGFRNTIY
>TRBJ1-5|TRBV12-2
ASRPPGVTINQPQH
>TRBJ1-2|TRBV5-4
ASSLAGEGGYT
>TRBJ2-5|TRBV27
ASSPQGFETQY
>TRBJ1-2|TRBV7-6
ASSLSPTGGFGGYT
>TRBJ1-1|TRBV5-1
ASSPSTSAGTEAF
>TRBJ1-2|TRBV14
ASSLYPGTGIWYGYT
>TRBJ2-2|TRBV25-1
ASSDTRDTLNTGELF
>TRBJ2-2|TRBV10-2
ASCPANTGELF
>TRBJ1-5|TRBV11-2
ASSLGDRPDQPQH
>TRBJ1-1|TRBV7-9
ASTREAETEAF
>TRBJ2-7|TRBV20-1
SAEQGYEQY
>TRBJ1-3|TRBV13
ASSLLGRANTIY
>TRBJ2-7|TRBV28
ASSLPSFYEQY
>TRBJ2-3|TRBV27
ASSLIPAGADTQY
>TRBJ1-1|TRBV5-1
ASSPRPGYAEAF